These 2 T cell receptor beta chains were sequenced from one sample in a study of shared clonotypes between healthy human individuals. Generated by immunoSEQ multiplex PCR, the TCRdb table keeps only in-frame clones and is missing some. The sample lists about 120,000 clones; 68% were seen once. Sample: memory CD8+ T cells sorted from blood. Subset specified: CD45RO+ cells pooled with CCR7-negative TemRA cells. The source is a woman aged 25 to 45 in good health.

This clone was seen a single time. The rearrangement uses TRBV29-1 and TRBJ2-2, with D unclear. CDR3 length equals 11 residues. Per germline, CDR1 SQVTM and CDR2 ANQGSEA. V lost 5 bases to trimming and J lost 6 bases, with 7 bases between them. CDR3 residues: CSVFVAGELFF. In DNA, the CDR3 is TGCAGCGTTTTTGTGGCCGGGGAGCTGTTTTTT.

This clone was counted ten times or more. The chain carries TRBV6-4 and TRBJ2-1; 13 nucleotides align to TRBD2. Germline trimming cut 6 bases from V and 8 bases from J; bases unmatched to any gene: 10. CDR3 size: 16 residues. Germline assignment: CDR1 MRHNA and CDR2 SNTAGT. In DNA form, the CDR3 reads TGTGCCAGCAGCCGAACTAGCGGGAGGGGTATTGATGAGCAGTTCTTC. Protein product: CASSRTSGRGIDEQFF.